This TCR beta chain was identified in a study of read filtering for tumor transcriptome and immune sequencing. Across the study: Among patients, roughly 17 were male and more than 12 female, aged about 45 to 85 (mean about 69). R-ISS stage counts were under 10 for I, approximately 15 for II, six or seven for III. Whole-study results and caveats: Approximately 82% of IR-seq clonotypes had one read, totaling about 4% of reads; RNA-seq: about 69% and 49%.

This library used roughly 0.4 ug RNA and molecular barcoded adaptors spanning alpha/delta and beta/gamma chains. TCRdb reprocessed the reads via MiXCR and lists one record per CDR3 protein. The sample consists of tens of thousands of distinct CDR3 sequences, around 19% of them appearing once. The germline V gene has CDR1 SQVTM and CDR2 ANQGSEA. CDR3 size: 16 residues. Trimming stripped 0 bases from V and 1 base from J, with 12 bases between. At the time of active disease, bone marrow was collected from every patient. This clonotype was recorded at least ten times. Its target is unknown. This clonotype originated in a donor over 35 with multiple myeloma. The sample taken for sequencing was a population of CD138-negative cells sorted from bone marrow. The chain uses TRBV29-1 and TRBJ2-2; possible D gene TRBD1, 5 bases. CDR3 coding DNA: TGCAGCGTTGAAGATCCGAGGACACTGAACACCGGGGAGCTGTTTTTT. Translation: CSVEDPRTLNTGELFF.